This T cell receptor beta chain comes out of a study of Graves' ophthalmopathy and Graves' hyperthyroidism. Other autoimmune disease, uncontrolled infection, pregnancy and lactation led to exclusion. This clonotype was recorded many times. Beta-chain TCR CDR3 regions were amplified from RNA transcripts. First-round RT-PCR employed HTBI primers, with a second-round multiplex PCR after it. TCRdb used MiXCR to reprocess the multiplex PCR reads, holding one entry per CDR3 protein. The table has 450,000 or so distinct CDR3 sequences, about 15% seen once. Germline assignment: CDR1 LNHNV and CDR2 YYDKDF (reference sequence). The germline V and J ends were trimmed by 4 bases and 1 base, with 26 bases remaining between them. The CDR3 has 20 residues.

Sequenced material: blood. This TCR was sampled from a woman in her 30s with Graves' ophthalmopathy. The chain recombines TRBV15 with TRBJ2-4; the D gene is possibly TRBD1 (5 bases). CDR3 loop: CATSTVKTDPKALAKNIQYF. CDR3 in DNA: TGTGCCACCAGCACGGTTAAGACAGACCCTAAAGCGTTGGCCAAAAACATTCAGTACTTC.